The 26 T cell receptor beta chains below were found in one sample sequenced in a study of chemoradiotherapy in HPV16-positive cancers. Some clones are missing from TCRdb's copy, which holds only in-frame ones; the method was immunoSEQ multiplex PCR. The profile shows about 12,000 clones, around 71% of them singletons. The material was obtained from a patient who underwent chemoradiotherapy. These TCRs come from a human donor with HPV-associated anogenital cancer.

The chain carries TRBV9 and TRBJ1-4; maybe TRBD1 (5 bases). Germline V lookup: CDR1 SGDLS, CDR2 YYNGEE. The CDR3 length is 16 residues. V lost 4 bases and J 4 bases, leaving 17 bases between the germline ends. The CDR3 bases are TGTGCCAGCAGCCCTCCCCTTGAGGGGATTAATGAAAAACTGTTTTTT. Amino acid sequence: CASSPPLEGINEKLFF. The full variable domain, rest sourced from reference TRBV9 and TRBJ1-4, is DSGVTQTPKHLITATGQRVTLRCSPRSGDLSVYWYQQSLDQGLQFLIQYYNGEERAKGNILERFSAQQFPDLHSELNLSSLELGDSALYFCASSPPLEGINEKLFFGSGTQLSVL.

The J gene is TRBJ2-3, the V gene TRBV7-2; D is perhaps TRBD1 (5 bases). There are 15 residues in the CDR3. CDR1 and CDR2 from the germline V gene are SGHTA and FQGNSA. Trimming stripped 1 base from V and 2 bases from J, with 10 bases between. CDR3 bases: TGTGCCAGCAGCTTAGTAAACAGGCACACAGATACGCAGTATTTT. Its protein product is CASSLVNRHTDTQYF.

V is TRBV7-2 and J is TRBJ2-2; D possibly corresponds to TRBD2 (5 bases). V was cut by 4 bases and J by 6 bases, with 15 bases left in between. Germline V gene lookup returns CDR1 SGHTA and CDR2 FQGNSA. There are 15 residues in the CDR3. CDR3 nucleotides: TGTGCCAGCAGCTATAGAGTAGCGTACCCCGGGGAGCTGTTTTTT. As protein: CASSYRVAYPGELFF. Full variable domain (remainder filled in from reference TRBV7-2 and TRBJ2-2): GAGVSQSPSNKVTEKGKDVELRCDPISGHTALYWYRQSLGQGLEFLIYFQGNSAPDKSGLPSDRFSAERTGGSVSTLTIQRTQQEDSAVYLCASSYRVAYPGELFFGEGSRLTVL.

The chain employs TRBV6-1 and TRBJ2-3; TRBD1 aligns across 9 bases. The CDR3 spans 15 residues. CDR1 and CDR2 from the germline V gene are MNHNS and SASEGT. V gave up 6 bases and J gave up 3 bases; unmatched junction bases: 7. The CDR3 loop reads CASSRDRVGTDTQYF. The CDR3 DNA follows: TGTGCCAGCAGCCGGGACAGGGTGGGGACAGATACGCAGTATTTT.

The chain joins TRBV5-5 to TRBJ1-1, with TRBD1 as a possible D gene (5 bases). In germline, CDR1 is SGHKS, CDR2 YYEKEE (reference sequence). Trimming pared 1 base from V and 4 bases from J, leaving 11 bases between. The CDR3 has 14 amino acids. CDR3 sequence (DNA): TGTGCCAGCAGCTTGACAGGATCAATCACTGAAGCTTTCTTT. It is translated as CASSLTGSITEAFF. Variable domain in full (rest from reference TRBV5-5 and TRBJ1-1): DAGVTQSPTHLIKTRGQQVTLRCSPISGHKSVSWYQQVLGQGPQFIFQYYEKEERGRGNFPDRFSARQFPNYSSELNVNALLLGDSALYLCASSLTGSITEAFFGQGTRLTVV.

The rearrangement joins TRBV6-1 to TRBJ1-2; 11 positions match TRBD1. The CDR3 sequence is 14 residues long. The V and J ends lost 5 bases and 7 bases, in that order; junction bases with no gene match: 6. Germline CDR1 MNHNS, CDR2 SASEGT. CDR3: CASSKDRGQTGYTF. As DNA, the CDR3 is TGTGCCAGCAGTAAGGACAGGGGGCAGACTGGCTACACCTTC.

The gene calls are TRBV9 and TRBJ2-1; 11 nucleotides agree with TRBD2. This CDR3 has 16 amino acids. From germline, CDR1 is SGDLS and CDR2 YYNGEE. V lost 0 bases to trimming and J lost 7 bases; unmatched junction nucleotides: 6. For the CDR3, the DNA is TGTGCCAGCAGCGTAGCTCCTAGCGGGGGGATTAATGAGCAGTTCTTC. It encodes CASSVAPSGGINEQFF.

The CDR3 nucleotides read TGTGCCAGCAGCTTGCGGGACAGGGGATCCAACACTGAAGCTTTCTTT. This codes for CASSLRDRGSNTEAFF. J is TRBJ1-1 and V is TRBV7-8; 10 nucleotides line up with TRBD1. The CDR3 is 16 residues long. Trimming took 3 bases from V and 2 from J; bases not matched to a gene: 6. Germline CDR1 SGHVS, CDR2 FQNEAQ.

The rearrangement joins TRBV21-1 to TRBJ1-5. TRBV21-1 is listed as a pseudogene. There are 18 residues in the CDR3. This CDR3 reads CASSKALGTASSNQPQHF. The CDR3 DNA is TGTGCCAGCAGCAAAGCGCTTGGAACAGCTAGTAGCAATCAGCCCCAGCATTTT.

The chain links TRBV20-1 to TRBJ1-5, with D perhaps matching TRBD1 (5 bases). The germline V gene has CDR1 DFQATT and CDR2 SNEGSKA (reference sequence). CDR3 length: 11 residues. The V end lost 1 base, the J end lost 9 bases, and 7 bases lay between the germline ends. This CDR3 is CSARGGGPQHF. CDR3 DNA sequence: TGCAGTGCTAGAGGGGGGGGGCCCCAGCATTTT.

V gene TRBV21-1 combines with J gene TRBJ2-5. TRBV21-1 is listed as a pseudogene. The CDR3 is 17 amino acids. CDR3 sequence reads: CASSINKVPGHQETQYF. The CDR3 nucleotides read TGTGCCAGCAGCATTAATAAAGTGCCGGGACACCAAGAGACCCAGTACTTC.

This rearrangement joins TRBV7-9 to TRBJ2-3; possible D gene TRBD1, 6 bases. V was clipped by 5 bases and J by 0 bases, with 15 bases between them. The length of the CDR3 is 16 residues. From germline, CDR1 is SEHNR and CDR2 FQNEAQ (reference sequence). The CDR3 loop reads CASSLRQALSTDTQYF. The DNA for the CDR3 is TGTGCCAGCAGCCTAAGACAGGCCCTAAGCACAGATACGCAGTATTTT.

The chain has TRBV27 and TRBJ2-1; D possibly corresponds to TRBD2 (6 bases). V was trimmed by 8 bases and J by 3 bases, leaving 11 bases between them. The CDR3 extends over 13 amino acids. Per the germline V gene, CDR1 is MNHEY and CDR2 is SMNVEV (reference sequence). The CDR3 region has the DNA TGTGCCAGCCGCGGGATTGGCTACAATGAGCAGTTCTTC. It codes for CASRGIGYNEQFF.

V gene TRBV5-5 combines with J gene TRBJ2-4; no definite D call. From germline, CDR1 is SGHKS and CDR2 YYEKEE (reference sequence). V lost 0 bases to trimming and J lost 0 bases, with 10 bases between them. This CDR3 is 16 amino acids long. CDR3 nucleotides: TGTGCCAGCAGCTTGGATAGTAGTCTAGCCAAAAACATTCAGTACTTC. Encoded protein: CASSLDSSLAKNIQYF.

This clone has only a few counts. The chain recombines TRBV28 with TRBJ1-6, with D possibly TRBD1 on 6 matching bases. V lost 6 bases and J 1 base, leaving 16 bases between the germline ends. Germline loops: CDR1 MDHEN, CDR2 SYDVKM. The CDR3 loop spans 17 amino acids. CDR3 sequence (DNA): TGTGCCAGCAGGGAGGACAGCGACAGATCCTATAATTCACCCCTCCACTTT. It yields the protein CASREDSDRSYNSPLHF.

This rearrangement joins TRBV5-1 to TRBJ2-2; TRBD1 matches 8 bases. Trimming at V came to 6 bases and at J to 0 bases, leaving 4 bases not matched to a gene. The CDR3 length is 15 residues. The V gene's germline CDR1 is SGHRS and CDR2 YFSETQ. The chain's CDR3 is CASMRTGSNTGELFF. CDR3 sequence (DNA): TGCGCCAGCATGAGGACAGGGTCGAACACCGGGGAGCTGTTTTTT.

This clone came up a few times. The V gene is TRBV27, the J gene TRBJ1-6, with no clear D. The CDR3 extends over 18 amino acids. The germline V gene has CDR1 MNHEY and CDR2 SMNVEV (reference sequence). V gave up 2 bases and J gave up 0 bases, with 14 bases separating them. Here the CDR3 reads CASSLIGGGSSYNSPLHF. The DNA for the CDR3 is TGTGCCAGCAGTTTAATTGGTGGCGGGAGCTCCTATAATTCACCCCTCCACTTT.

The rearrangement uses TRBV7-9 and TRBJ2-1; 7 nucleotides align to TRBD1. Germline V lookup: CDR1 SEHNR, CDR2 FQNEAQ (reference sequence). The CDR3 runs to 16 residues. V lost 6 bases and J lost 0; bases outside the gene matches: 8. The DNA for the CDR3 is TGTGCCAGCAGAGGGTTGTGGGACAGCTCCTACAATGAGCAGTTCTTC. Its translation: CASRGLWDSSYNEQFF.

This sequence joins TRBV19 and TRBJ2-2; 9 bases are shared with TRBD2. Germline V gives CDR1 LNHDA, CDR2 SQIVND (reference sequence). After removal of 5 bases from V and 6 bases from J, the junction contained 7 bases not matched to a gene. This CDR3 spans 15 amino acids. CDR3 coding DNA: TGTGCCAGTAGTTCGCGGGGGGGCCCTGCCGGGGAGCTGTTTTTT. It codes for CASSSRGGPAGELFF.

The rearrangement joins TRBV5-1 to TRBJ1-3; unclear D gene. V dropped 0 bases and J dropped 1 base, with 11 bases sitting between them. The CDR3 runs 16 residues. Germline CDR1 reads SGHRS; CDR2 reads YFSETQ. Here the CDR3 reads CASSLGPGGSGNTIYF. The CDR3 bases are TGCGCCAGCAGCTTGGGCCCCGGCGGATCTGGAAACACCATATATTTT.

The V gene is TRBV7-2, the J gene TRBJ2-7, with 8 bases matching TRBD1. Trimming removed 5 bases from V and 8 bases from J; junction bases left unmatched: 5. The CDR3 is made up of 12 amino acids. Germline CDR1 and CDR2: SGHTA and FQGNSA. CDR3 amino acids: CASSNDRGQQYF. CDR3 coding DNA: TGTGCCAGCAGCAATGACAGGGGCCAGCAGTACTTC.

CDR3: CASSLVDTDTQYF. The CDR3 DNA reads TGTGCCAGCAGCTTAGTGGACACAGATACGCAGTATTTT. The V and J genes are TRBV7-3 and TRBJ2-3; the D is unclear. This CDR3 comprises 13 residues. V was trimmed by 2 bases and J by 2 bases, leaving 5 bases between them. Germline loops: CDR1 SGHTA, CDR2 FQGTGA.

J is TRBJ1-2 and V is TRBV2; tentative D call: TRBD1 (5 bases). The CDR3 is 11 residues long. Trimming took 6 bases from V and 6 from J, leaving 8 bases between them. From germline, CDR1 is SNHLY and CDR2 FYNNEI. Here the CDR3 reads CASRAGDGYTF. The CDR3 bases are TGTGCCAGCAGGGCGGGGGATGGCTACACCTTC.

J is TRBJ2-7 and V is TRBV7-3, with TRBD1 matching 10 bases. After removal of 5 bases from V and 2 bases from J, the junction contained 3 bases not matched to a gene. The CDR3 runs 14 residues. Per germline, CDR1 SGHTA and CDR2 FQGTGA. The DNA for the CDR3 is TGTGCCAGCAGCGTCGGGACAGGGGCCTACGAGCAGTACTTC. Its protein is CASSVGTGAYEQYF.

V is TRBV6-5 and J is TRBJ2-5; D might be TRBD1 (5 bases). Trimming cost V 4 bases and J 3 bases, with 15 bases left between them. CDR1 and CDR2 from the germline V gene are MNHEY and SVGAGI. The CDR3 covers 15 residues. The CDR3 spells CASSSPRAAKETQYF. Written as DNA, the CDR3 is TGTGCCAGCAGTTCCCCCAGGGCAGCCAAAGAGACCCAGTACTTC.

V gene TRBV7-2 combines with J gene TRBJ2-7; the D is unclear. In germline, CDR1 is SGHTA, CDR2 FQGNSA. The CDR3 is 15 residues long. V lost 7 bases and J 3 bases, leaving 19 bases between the germline ends. Here the CDR3 reads CASTAHMRSHYEQYF. In nucleotides, the CDR3 is TGTGCCAGCACCGCTCACATGAGATCCCACTACGAGCAGTACTTC.